A selection of T cell receptor beta chains follows, all from one sample in a study of Graves' ophthalmopathy and Graves' hyperthyroidism. MiXCR, run by TCRdb on the multiplex PCR reads, gives a single entry per CDR3 protein. Here the sample spans 500,000 to 700,000 distinct CDR3 sequences, just under 40% being singletons. Source material: peripheral blood or thyroid tissue (not recorded which). The receptors derive from an adult man with Graves' hyperthyroidism. CDR3s include the opening cysteine and the closing phenylalanine or tryptophan. D genes are given only for firm matches. A clone size is listed for some rows: how often the clone was seen (once, few, many), or a class if it is expanded.

v_gene: TRBV11-2; abundance: many; d_gene: -; j_gene: TRBJ2-5; CDR3aa: CASSWGTQETQYF; CDR3nt: TGTGCCAGCAGCTGGGGGACCCAAGAGACCCAGTACTTC
v_gene: TRBV24-1; abundance: -; d_gene: -; j_gene: TRBJ2-1; CDR3aa: CATSDWAPGRSSYNEQFF; CDR3nt: TGTGCCACCAGTGATTGGGCTCCGGGGCGCAGCTCCTACAATGAGCAGTTCTTC
v_gene: TRBV6-1; abundance: many; d_gene: TRBD2; j_gene: TRBJ2-5; CDR3aa: CASSEAWASGSLYQETQYF; CDR3nt: TGTGCCAGCAGTGAAGCTTGGGCTAGCGGGAGCCTGTACCAAGAGACCCAGTACTTC
v_gene: TRBV25-1; abundance: -; d_gene: -; j_gene: TRBJ1-2; CDR3aa: CASSGGTPNYGYTF; CDR3nt: TGTGCCAGCAGTGGCGGGACGCCGAACTATGGCTACACCTTC
v_gene: TRBV2; abundance: -; d_gene: -; j_gene: TRBJ1-1; CDR3aa: CASREGLAGDTEAFF; CDR3nt: TGTGCCAGCAGGGAAGGACTAGCGGGGGACACTGAAGCTTTCTTT
v_gene: TRBV7-2; abundance: -; d_gene: -; j_gene: TRBJ1-5; CDR3aa: CASSFRTSDRGAQHF; CDR3nt: TGTGCCAGCAGCTTTCGGACTAGCGATCGGGGGGCCCAGCATTTT
v_gene: TRBV29-1; abundance: many; d_gene: -; j_gene: TRBJ1-1; CDR3aa: CSARTAMNTEAFF; CDR3nt: TGCAGCGCCCGGACGGCAATGAACACTGAAGCTTTCTTT
v_gene: TRBV4-1; abundance: many; d_gene: -; j_gene: TRBJ2-5; CDR3aa: CASSQGGNQETQYF; CDR3nt: TGCGCCAGCAGCCAAGGAGGGAACCAAGAGACCCAGTACTTC
v_gene: TRBV27; abundance: -; d_gene: -; j_gene: TRBJ1-1; CDR3aa: CASSFYTGEAFF; CDR3nt: TGTGCCAGCAGTTTCTACACTGGTGAAGCTTTCTTT
v_gene: TRBV7-9; abundance: -; d_gene: TRBD1; j_gene: TRBJ1-2; CDR3aa: CASSGGTGSGYTF; CDR3nt: TGTGCCAGCAGCGGCGGGACAGGCAGCGGCTACACCTTC
v_gene: TRBV6-1; abundance: once; d_gene: -; j_gene: TRBJ1-6; CDR3aa: CASVAGREGSPLHF; CDR3nt: TGTGCCAGCGTTGCTGGCAGGGAGGGATCACCCCTCCACTTT
v_gene: TRBV12-3/TRBV12-4; abundance: -; d_gene: -; j_gene: TRBJ2-7; CDR3aa: CASRKGGGIYEQYF; CDR3nt: TGTGCCAGCAGAAAGGGAGGGGGGATTTACGAGCAGTACTTC
v_gene: TRBV15; abundance: many; d_gene: -; j_gene: TRBJ1-1; CDR3aa: CATSRVGTTEAFF; CDR3nt: TGTGCCACCAGCAGAGTAGGGACTACTGAAGCTTTCTTT
v_gene: TRBV29-1; abundance: many; d_gene: TRBD1; j_gene: TRBJ1-4; CDR3aa: CSAAGTGLNEKLFF; CDR3nt: TGCAGCGCCGCCGGGACAGGCCTTAATGAAAAACTGTTTTTT
v_gene: TRBV20-1; abundance: many; d_gene: -; j_gene: TRBJ2-7; CDR3aa: CSARTMAGSYEQYF; CDR3nt: TGCAGTGCTAGAACCATGGCGGGCTCCTACGAGCAGTACTTC
v_gene: TRBV2; abundance: many; d_gene: -; j_gene: TRBJ1-6; CDR3aa: CASSESSFNSPLHF; CDR3nt: TGTGCCAGCAGTGAAAGCTCCTTTAATTCACCCCTCCACTTT
v_gene: TRBV6-5; abundance: -; d_gene: TRBD1; j_gene: TRBJ1-2; CDR3aa: CASSQRDRPSYGYTF; CDR3nt: TGTGCCAGCAGTCAACGGGACAGGCCTAGCTATGGCTACACCTTC
v_gene: TRBV2; abundance: -; d_gene: -; j_gene: TRBJ2-5; CDR3aa: CASRWTLAETQYF; CDR3nt: TGTGCCAGCAGGTGGACTTTGGCAGAGACCCAGTACTTC
v_gene: TRBV27; abundance: few; d_gene: -; j_gene: TRBJ2-7; CDR3aa: CASRGGSEQYF; CDR3nt: TGTGCCAGCAGAGGTGGGTCCGAGCAGTACTTC
v_gene: TRBV10-3; abundance: few; d_gene: -; j_gene: TRBJ1-5; CDR3aa: CAISAGRSSNQPQHF; CDR3nt: TGTGCCATCAGTGCCGGTCGGAGTAGCAATCAGCCCCAGCATTTT
v_gene: TRBV7-2; abundance: many; d_gene: -; j_gene: TRBJ2-5; CDR3aa: CASSLFRSGGETQYF; CDR3nt: TGTGCCAGCAGCTTGTTCCGGAGCGGAGGAGAGACCCAGTACTTC
v_gene: TRBV2; abundance: -; d_gene: TRBD2; j_gene: TRBJ2-1; CDR3aa: CASRPTSGDNNEQFF; CDR3nt: TGTGCCAGCAGGCCGACTAGCGGAGATAACAATGAGCAGTTCTTC
v_gene: TRBV2; abundance: many; d_gene: -; j_gene: TRBJ2-2; CDR3aa: CASSGRKPSGELFF; CDR3nt: TGTGCCAGCAGTGGTCGCAAGCCGTCCGGGGAGCTGTTTTTT
v_gene: TRBV29-1; abundance: once; d_gene: -; j_gene: TRBJ1-5; CDR3aa: CSGVSGSSNQPQHF; CDR3nt: TGCAGCGGAGTTAGCGGGAGTAGCAATCAGCCCCAGCATTTT
v_gene: TRBV20-1; abundance: many; d_gene: -; j_gene: TRBJ2-5; CDR3aa: CSASSGWYQETQYF; CDR3nt: TGCAGTGCTAGTTCGGGCTGGTACCAAGAGACCCAGTACTTC
v_gene: TRBV5-1; abundance: -; d_gene: -; j_gene: TRBJ1-1; CDR3aa: CASSSPGGVMNTEAFF; CDR3nt: TGCGCCAGCAGCTCACCGGGCGGGGTTATGAACACTGAAGCTTTCTTT
v_gene: TRBV12-3/TRBV12-4; abundance: many; d_gene: TRBD1; j_gene: TRBJ2-7; CDR3aa: CASSLYTGQGWEQYF; CDR3nt: TGTGCCAGCAGTTTATATACGGGACAGGGCTGGGAGCAGTACTTC
v_gene: TRBV20-1; abundance: -; d_gene: -; j_gene: TRBJ2-2; CDR3aa: CSARNNGEAGELFF; CDR3nt: TGCAGTGCTAGAAATAACGGGGAGGCCGGGGAGCTGTTTTTT
v_gene: TRBV20-1; abundance: -; d_gene: TRBD2; j_gene: TRBJ2-5; CDR3aa: CSARKAGAPYQETQYF; CDR3nt: TGCAGTGCTAGGAAAGCGGGGGCCCCGTACCAAGAGACCCAGTACTTC
v_gene: TRBV15; abundance: many; d_gene: TRBD1; j_gene: TRBJ1-6; CDR3aa: CATSRTPGGSSYNSPLHF; CDR3nt: TGTGCCACCAGCAGAACCCCAGGGGGAAGCTCCTATAATTCACCCCTCCACTTT
v_gene: TRBV5-5; abundance: many; d_gene: -; j_gene: TRBJ1-1; CDR3aa: CASRSGDTEAFF; CDR3nt: TGTGCCAGCCGATCGGGGGACACTGAAGCTTTCTTT
v_gene: TRBV4-1; abundance: many; d_gene: TRBD1; j_gene: TRBJ2-2; CDR3aa: CASSSGQYTGELFF; CDR3nt: TGCGCCAGCAGCTCGGGACAGTACACCGGGGAGCTGTTTTTT
v_gene: TRBV20-1; abundance: -; d_gene: TRBD1; j_gene: TRBJ1-5; CDR3aa: CSARVTDRGGVGNQPQHF; CDR3nt: TGCAGTGCTAGAGTCACGGACAGGGGTGGGGTAGGCAATCAGCCCCAGCATTTT
v_gene: TRBV29-1; abundance: -; d_gene: TRBD2; j_gene: TRBJ2-5; CDR3aa: CSVERGLAGWETQYF; CDR3nt: TGCAGCGTTGAAAGAGGGCTAGCGGGATGGGAGACCCAGTACTTC
v_gene: TRBV29-1; abundance: few; d_gene: -; j_gene: TRBJ2-7; CDR3aa: CSVAGSAGEIYEQYF; CDR3nt: TGCAGCGTTGCGGGGTCGGCAGGGGAAATCTACGAGCAGTACTTC
v_gene: TRBV29-1; abundance: once; d_gene: TRBD1; j_gene: TRBJ1-2; CDR3aa: CSVAQGASYGYTF; CDR3nt: TGCAGCGTTGCCCAGGGGGCTAGCTATGGCTACACCTTC
v_gene: TRBV29-1; abundance: many; d_gene: -; j_gene: TRBJ1-5; CDR3aa: CSVRAGDQPQHF; CDR3nt: TGCAGCGTTCGGGCAGGGGATCAGCCCCAGCATTTT
v_gene: TRBV28; abundance: many; d_gene: TRBD1; j_gene: TRBJ1-5; CDR3aa: CASSPTGEDQPQHF; CDR3nt: TGTGCCAGCAGTCCAACAGGGGAGGATCAGCCCCAGCATTTT
v_gene: TRBV27; abundance: -; d_gene: -; j_gene: TRBJ1-5; CDR3aa: CASSSLQGLRNQPQHF; CDR3nt: TGTGCCAGCAGTTCTCTACAGGGTTTACGCAATCAGCCCCAGCATTTT
v_gene: TRBV29-1; abundance: -; d_gene: -; j_gene: TRBJ2-7; CDR3aa: CSVLVTEDYEQYF; CDR3nt: TGCAGCGTTTTAGTTACAGAAGACTACGAGCAGTACTTC
v_gene: TRBV19; abundance: -; d_gene: TRBD1; j_gene: TRBJ1-5; CDR3aa: CASSIGTGGGPQHF; CDR3nt: TGTGCCAGTAGTATAGGGACAGGTGGGGGGCCCCAGCATTTT
v_gene: TRBV19; abundance: many; d_gene: -; j_gene: TRBJ1-1; CDR3aa: CASSMTSWGTQAFF; CDR3nt: TGTGCCAGTAGTATGACTAGTTGGGGCACCCAAGCTTTCTTT
v_gene: TRBV12-3/TRBV12-4; abundance: few; d_gene: -; j_gene: TRBJ2-7; CDR3aa: CASSSVGGINEQYF; CDR3nt: TGTGCCAGCAGTTCCGTAGGGGGGATTAACGAGCAGTACTTC
v_gene: TRBV29-1; abundance: -; d_gene: TRBD1; j_gene: TRBJ1-1; CDR3aa: CSLTGFGTEAFF; CDR3nt: TGCAGCTTGACAGGGTTCGGCACTGAAGCTTTCTTT
v_gene: TRBV20-1; abundance: many; d_gene: -; j_gene: TRBJ1-5; CDR3aa: CSARTDSNQPQHF; CDR3nt: TGCAGTGCTAGGACAGATAGCAATCAGCCCCAGCATTTT
v_gene: TRBV7-9; abundance: many; d_gene: TRBD2; j_gene: TRBJ2-7; CDR3aa: CASSASGRGVYEQYF; CDR3nt: TGTGCCAGCAGCGCTAGCGGAAGGGGAGTCTACGAGCAGTACTTC
v_gene: TRBV5-4; abundance: -; d_gene: TRBD1; j_gene: TRBJ1-2; CDR3aa: CASSSDRGLDGYTF; CDR3nt: TGTGCCAGCAGCTCGGACAGGGGGCTGGACGGCTACACCTTC
v_gene: TRBV4-2; abundance: many; d_gene: TRBD2; j_gene: TRBJ2-5; CDR3aa: CASSQDRRLAGVGYQETQYF; CDR3nt: TGTGCCAGCAGCCAAGATAGGAGGCTAGCGGGAGTGGGTTACCAAGAGACCCAGTACTTC
v_gene: TRBV11-2; abundance: many; d_gene: -; j_gene: TRBJ2-5; CDR3aa: CATTDGAGEEETQYF; CDR3nt: TGTGCCACCACAGACGGGGCAGGGGAGGAGGAGACCCAGTACTTC
v_gene: TRBV6-1; abundance: many; d_gene: TRBD1; j_gene: TRBJ1-5; CDR3aa: CASSERQGGHHQPQHF; CDR3nt: TGTGCCAGCAGTGAAAGACAGGGTGGGCACCATCAGCCCCAGCATTTT
v_gene: TRBV19; abundance: many; d_gene: -; j_gene: TRBJ1-5; CDR3aa: CASSIWGSNQPQHF; CDR3nt: TGTGCCAGTAGTATTTGGGGGTCGAATCAGCCCCAGCATTTT
v_gene: TRBV28; abundance: few; d_gene: -; j_gene: TRBJ1-2; CDR3aa: CASSYPLANYGYTF; CDR3nt: TGTGCCAGCAGCTACCCTTTGGCCAACTATGGCTACACCTTC
v_gene: TRBV15; abundance: -; d_gene: -; j_gene: TRBJ2-7; CDR3aa: CATSRPSSRGEQYF; CDR3nt: TGTGCCACCAGCAGACCCTCCTCACGGGGTGAGCAGTACTTC
v_gene: TRBV5-1; abundance: few; d_gene: TRBD1; j_gene: TRBJ1-6; CDR3aa: CASSGPGQGRNSPLHF; CDR3nt: TGCGCCAGCAGCGGCCCGGGACAGGGGCGAAATTCACCCCTCCACTTT
v_gene: TRBV7-9; abundance: -; d_gene: -; j_gene: TRBJ2-5; CDR3aa: CASSPRWGLDQETQYF; CDR3nt: TGTGCCAGCAGCCCGCGTTGGGGGCTCGACCAAGAGACCCAGTACTTC
v_gene: TRBV24-1; abundance: -; d_gene: -; j_gene: TRBJ2-1; CDR3aa: CATRAGESNEQFF; CDR3nt: TGTGCCACCAGGGCAGGGGAGTCCAATGAGCAGTTCTTC
v_gene: TRBV2; abundance: few; d_gene: -; j_gene: TRBJ1-2; CDR3aa: CASSEEVRGHGYTF; CDR3nt: TGTGCCAGCAGTGAAGAGGTCAGGGGCCATGGCTACACCTTC
v_gene: TRBV2; abundance: many; d_gene: -; j_gene: TRBJ2-2; CDR3aa: CASVTNTGELFF; CDR3nt: TGTGCCAGCGTGACGAACACCGGGGAGCTGTTTTTT
v_gene: TRBV2; abundance: -; d_gene: -; j_gene: TRBJ2-2; CDR3aa: CASSDRGQAIYTGELFF; CDR3nt: TGTGCCAGCAGCGATCGGGGACAAGCGATATACACCGGGGAGCTGTTTTTT
v_gene: TRBV7-2; abundance: many; d_gene: -; j_gene: TRBJ1-4; CDR3aa: CASSFSRGGEKLFF; CDR3nt: TGTGCCAGCAGCTTTTCAAGGGGTGGGGAAAAACTGTTTTTT